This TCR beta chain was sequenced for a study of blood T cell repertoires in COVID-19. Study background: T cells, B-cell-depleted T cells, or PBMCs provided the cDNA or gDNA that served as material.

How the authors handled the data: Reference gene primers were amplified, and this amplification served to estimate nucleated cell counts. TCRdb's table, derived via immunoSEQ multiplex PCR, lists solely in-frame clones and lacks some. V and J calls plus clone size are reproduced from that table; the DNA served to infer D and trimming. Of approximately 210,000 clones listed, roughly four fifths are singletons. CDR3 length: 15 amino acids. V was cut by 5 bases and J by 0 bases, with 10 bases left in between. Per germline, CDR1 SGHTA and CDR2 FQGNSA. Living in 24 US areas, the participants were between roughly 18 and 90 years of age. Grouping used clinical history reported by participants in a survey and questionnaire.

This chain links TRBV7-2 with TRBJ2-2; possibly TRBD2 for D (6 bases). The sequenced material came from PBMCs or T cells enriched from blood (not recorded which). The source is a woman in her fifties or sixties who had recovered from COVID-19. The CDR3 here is CASSGRLANTGELFF. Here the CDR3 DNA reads TGTGCCAGCAGCGGAAGACTAGCGAACACCGGGGAGCTGTTTTTT.